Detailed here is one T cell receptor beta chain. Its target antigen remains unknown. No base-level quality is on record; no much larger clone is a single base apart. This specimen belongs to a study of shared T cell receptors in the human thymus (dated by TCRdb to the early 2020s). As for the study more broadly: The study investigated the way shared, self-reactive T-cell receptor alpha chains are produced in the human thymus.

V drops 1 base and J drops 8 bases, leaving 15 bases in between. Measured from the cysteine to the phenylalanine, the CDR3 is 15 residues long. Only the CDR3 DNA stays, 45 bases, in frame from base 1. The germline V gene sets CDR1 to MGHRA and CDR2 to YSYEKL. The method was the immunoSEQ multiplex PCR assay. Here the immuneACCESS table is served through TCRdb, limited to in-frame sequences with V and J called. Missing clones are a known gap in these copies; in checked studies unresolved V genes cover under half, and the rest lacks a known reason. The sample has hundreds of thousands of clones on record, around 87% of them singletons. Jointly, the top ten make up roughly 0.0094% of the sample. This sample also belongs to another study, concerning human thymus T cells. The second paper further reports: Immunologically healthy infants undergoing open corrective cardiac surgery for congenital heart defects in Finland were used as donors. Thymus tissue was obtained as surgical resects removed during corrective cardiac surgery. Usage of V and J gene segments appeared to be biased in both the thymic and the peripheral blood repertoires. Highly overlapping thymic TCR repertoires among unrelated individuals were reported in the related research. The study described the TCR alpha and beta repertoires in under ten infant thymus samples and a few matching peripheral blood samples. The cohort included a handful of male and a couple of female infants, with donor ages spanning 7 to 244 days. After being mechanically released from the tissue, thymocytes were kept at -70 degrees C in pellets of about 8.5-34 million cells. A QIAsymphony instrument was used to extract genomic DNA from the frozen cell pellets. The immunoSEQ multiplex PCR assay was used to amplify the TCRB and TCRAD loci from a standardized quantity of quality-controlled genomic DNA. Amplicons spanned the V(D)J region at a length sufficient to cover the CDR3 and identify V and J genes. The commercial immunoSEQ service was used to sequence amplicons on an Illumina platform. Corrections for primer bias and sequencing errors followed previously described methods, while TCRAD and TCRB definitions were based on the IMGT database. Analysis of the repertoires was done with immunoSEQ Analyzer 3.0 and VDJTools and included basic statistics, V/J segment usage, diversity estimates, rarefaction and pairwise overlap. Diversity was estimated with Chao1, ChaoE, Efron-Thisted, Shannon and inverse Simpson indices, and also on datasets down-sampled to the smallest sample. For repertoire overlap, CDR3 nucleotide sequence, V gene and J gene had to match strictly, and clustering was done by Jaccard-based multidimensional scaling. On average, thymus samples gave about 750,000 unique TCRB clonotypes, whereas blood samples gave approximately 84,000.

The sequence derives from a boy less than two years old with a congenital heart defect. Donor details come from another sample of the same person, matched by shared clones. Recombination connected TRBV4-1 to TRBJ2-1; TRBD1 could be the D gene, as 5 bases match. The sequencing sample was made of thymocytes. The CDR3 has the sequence CASSQGGRGNYEQFF. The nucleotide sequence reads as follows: TGCGCCAGCAGCCAAGGAGGTAGGGGTAACTATGAGCAGTTCTTC.